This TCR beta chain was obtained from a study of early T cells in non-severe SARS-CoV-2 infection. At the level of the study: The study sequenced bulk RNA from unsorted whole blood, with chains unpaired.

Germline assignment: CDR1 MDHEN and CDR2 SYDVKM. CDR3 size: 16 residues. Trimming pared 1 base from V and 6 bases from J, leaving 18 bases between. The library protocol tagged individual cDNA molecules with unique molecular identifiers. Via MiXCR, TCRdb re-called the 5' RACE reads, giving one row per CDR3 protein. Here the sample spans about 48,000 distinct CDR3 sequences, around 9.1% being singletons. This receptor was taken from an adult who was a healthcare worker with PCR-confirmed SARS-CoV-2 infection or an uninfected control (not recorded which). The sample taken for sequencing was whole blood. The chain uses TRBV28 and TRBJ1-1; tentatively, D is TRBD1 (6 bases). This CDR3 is CASSLLAPGARAEAFF. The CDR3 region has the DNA TGTGCCAGCAGTTTATTGGCCCCAGGGGCTAGGGCTGAAGCTTTCTTT.